This T cell receptor beta chain was captured by sequencing in a study of glioma-infiltrating T cells. Overall study results and limits: Above-expected tissue-blood divergence occurred in all gliomas, most in low-grade ones. Tissue and blood shared very few CDR3 sequences.

Of note for this clonotype: What it binds is unknown. Possible read error: a much larger clone is one base away.

This CDR3 region has 14 residues. Germline V CDR1 and CDR2: SGHAT, FQNNGV. The iRepertoire nested amplicon-rescue multiplex PCR amplified TCR alpha and beta CDR3s from RNA. Input was roughly 85-400 ng of tissue mRNA or PBMC total RNA. TCRdb analysed the multiplex PCR reads with MiXCR anew, one entry per CDR3 protein. The table records more than 9,000 distinct CDR3 sequences, approximately 57% of them present only once. This receptor was taken from a human donor with low-grade glioma or glioblastoma, undergoing nonglioma brain surgery, or in good health (not recorded which). The source material was glioma tissue, nonneoplastic brain tissue, or PBMCs (not recorded which). The gene calls are TRBV11-2 and TRBJ1-5; the D is unclear. CDR3 protein: CAGSFGNSNEPQHF. CDR3 sequence (DNA): TGTGCCGGCAGTTTCGGGAATAGCAATGAGCCCCAGCATTTT.